The clone carrying this T cell receptor (beta chain) was detected once. Germline assignment: CDR1 MNHEY and CDR2 SVGAGI. The V end lost 2 bases, the J end lost 8 bases, and 18 bases lay between the germline ends. CDR3 length: 15 residues. This table comes from immunoSEQ multiplex PCR, and its TCRdb copy is limited to in-frame clones, with some not included. The sample lists some 130,000 clones, around 90% occurring once. The entry originates in a study of T cell responses to AZD1222 COVID-19 vaccine. The TCR originated in an adult who received the AZD1222 COVID-19 vaccine. The specimen comprised peripheral blood, sampled 28 days after the second AZD1222 dose. This chain links TRBV6-5 with TRBJ1-1, with D uncertain. CDR3 sequence reads: CASSYGQQGIREAFF. Here the CDR3 DNA reads TGTGCCAGCAGTTACGGCCAGCAAGGGATACGAGAAGCTTTCTTT.